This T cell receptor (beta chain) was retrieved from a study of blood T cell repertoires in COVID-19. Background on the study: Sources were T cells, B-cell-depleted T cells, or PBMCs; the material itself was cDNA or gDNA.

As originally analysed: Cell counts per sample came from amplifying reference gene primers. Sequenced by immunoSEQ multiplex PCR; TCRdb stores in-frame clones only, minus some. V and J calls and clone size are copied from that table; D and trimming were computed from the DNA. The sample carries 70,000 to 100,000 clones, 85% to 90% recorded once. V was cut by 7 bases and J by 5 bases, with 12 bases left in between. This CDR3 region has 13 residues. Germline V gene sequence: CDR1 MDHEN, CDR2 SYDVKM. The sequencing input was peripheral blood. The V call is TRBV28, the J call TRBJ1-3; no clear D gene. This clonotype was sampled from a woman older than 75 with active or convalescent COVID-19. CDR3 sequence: CASMDETRNTIYF. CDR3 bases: TGTGCCAGCATGGACGAGACTAGAAACACCATATATTTT.